The entry that follows covers one T cell receptor (beta chain) sequence. Profiled with immunoSEQ multiplex PCR; TCRdb holds only in-frame clones, not every one. The sample carries some 180,000 clones, about 87% recorded once. The junction had 5 bases not matched to a gene; V was cut back by 3 bases and J by 4 bases. The germline gives CDR1 MNHEY, CDR2 SMNVEV (reference sequence). The CDR3 contains 15 residues. This specimen belongs to a study of T cell responses to AZD1222 COVID-19 vaccine. The genes are TRBV27 and TRBJ2-7; 11 bases align to TRBD2. The origin of this receptor is an adult in good health. Source: peripheral blood, taken on day 0 of AZD1222 vaccination. CDR3 protein: CASSFVASGRYEQYF. The CDR3 DNA reads as TGTGCCAGCAGTTTTGTGGCTAGCGGGAGGTACGAGCAGTACTTC.